This T cell receptor (beta chain) was sequenced during a study of Graves' ophthalmopathy and Graves' hyperthyroidism. Researchers took RNA transcripts and amplified TCR beta CDR3 regions from them. The authors performed first-round RT-PCR with HTBI primers and then a second-round multiplex PCR. TCRdb reanalysed the multiplex PCR reads using MiXCR and keeps one entry per CDR3 protein. The repertoire includes 680,000 or so distinct CDR3 sequences, 22% of them detected once, and more than 5.5% sits in the top ten. Germline V gene data show CDR1 as SGHVS and CDR2 as FNYEAQ. The CDR3 sequence is 9 residues long. Trimming shortened V by 5 bases and J by 10 bases, and 5 bases separated the two germline ends. The table lists this clonotype with many counts.

The V gene is TRBV7-6, the J gene TRBJ1-1; D is unresolved. The sequenced material came from peripheral blood. The receptor comes from a woman under 30 with stable Graves' hyperthyroidism. Some clones in this sample may be carry-over from other donors' samples. CDR3 protein: CASSPGAFF. As DNA, the CDR3 is TGTGCCAGCAGCCCCGGAGCTTTCTTT.